These 28 T cell receptor beta chains share one sample of origin, sequenced in a study of blood T cell repertoires in COVID-19. Repertoires were generated with immunoSEQ multiplex PCR, while TCRdb's copy carries only in-frame clones and drops some. The table has fewer than 85,000 clones, more than 60% seen once. Sample: peripheral blood. The receptors were sampled from a man aged 60 to 69 with acute or convalescent COVID-19.

The rearrangement joins TRBV20-1 to TRBJ2-1; TRBD2 aligns across 10 bases. J gave up 2 bases and V 3 bases, and 4 bases lay outside the gene matches. Germline V CDR1 and CDR2: DFQATT, SNEGSKA (reference sequence). The CDR3 loop spans 15 amino acids. This chain's CDR3 is CSASGSGGAYNEQFF. In DNA, the CDR3 is TGCAGTGCTAGTGGGAGCGGGGGGGCCTACAATGAGCAGTTCTTC.

The chain uses TRBV4-1 and TRBJ2-7, with TRBD1 matching over 7 bases. Germline trimming cut 0 bases from V and 1 base from J; bases unmatched to any gene: 6. The CDR3 length is 16 residues. Germline-derived CDR1 and CDR2 are MGHRA and YSYEKL. The DNA of the CDR3 is TGCGCCAGCAGCCAAGATCCTTCGGGACAGTCCTACGAGCAGTACTTC. Its protein is CASSQDPSGQSYEQYF.

The CDR3 DNA sequence: TGCGCCAGCAGTGAGTGGTCCGGCGGAGGCTACACCTTC. Amino acids: CASSEWSGGGYTF. The rearrangement joins TRBV10-1 to TRBJ1-2; the D is unclear. The ends were cut back, 1 base at V and 8 bases at J, with 11 bases in the middle. The CDR3 totals 13 residues. Looked up from germline, CDR1 is WNHNN and CDR2 is SYGVQD (reference sequence).

V usage is TRBV5-1 and J usage is TRBJ2-7, with 9 bases identical to TRBD1. V lost 0 bases, J lost 2 bases, and 3 bases stayed unmatched. CDR3 length equals 15 residues. CDR1 SGHRS and CDR2 YFSETQ come from the germline V gene. CDR3 region: CASSLGGTGPYEQYV. The CDR3 DNA is TGCGCCAGCAGCTTGGGAGGGACAGGGCCCTACGAGCAGTACGTC.

The chain is built from TRBV7-8 and TRBJ1-1, with TRBD1 matching over 7 bases. Germline lookup yields CDR1 SGHVS and CDR2 FQNEAQ. Unmatched junction bases numbered 8, after V lost 4 bases and J lost 3 bases. This CDR3 is 15 amino acids long. Here the CDR3 reads CASSSDTGQHTEAFF. Written as DNA, the CDR3 is TGTGCCAGCAGCTCCGACACGGGACAGCACACTGAAGCTTTCTTT.

CDR3 bases: TGTGCCAGCAGTTACTCTAGTAGCCTGAATGAGCAGTTCTTC. This translates into CASSYSSSLNEQFF. The chain uses TRBV6-2 or TRBV6-3 and TRBJ2-1; D is uncertain. CDR3 length: 14 residues. Germline V gene data show CDR1 as MNHEY and CDR2 as SVGEGT. Trimming removed 0 bases at V and 7 bases at J, with 10 bases between.

This chain links TRBV5-1 with TRBJ2-3, with TRBD2 matching 11 bases. Germline assignment: CDR1 SGHRS and CDR2 YFSETQ. Trimming took 4 bases from V and 2 from J; bases not matched to a gene: 6. The CDR3 covers 16 residues. The CDR3 region is CASSPGLAAFTDTQYF. CDR3 bases: TGCGCCAGCAGCCCGGGACTAGCGGCTTTCACAGATACGCAGTATTTT.

The J gene is TRBJ1-6, the V gene TRBV7-3; D might be TRBD1 (5 bases). V was clipped by 0 bases and J by 9 bases, with 9 bases between them. This CDR3 spans 14 amino acids. Germline-derived CDR1 and CDR2 are SGHTA and FQGTGA. CDR3 sequence reads: CASSLTAGPSPLHF. The DNA of the CDR3 is TGTGCCAGCAGCTTAACGGCAGGGCCTTCACCCCTCCACTTT.

The rearrangement joins TRBV7-8 to TRBJ2-7; D gene ambiguous. Germline V gives CDR1 SGHVS, CDR2 FQNEAQ. This CDR3 comprises 14 residues. V was cut by 1 base and J by 3 bases, with 10 bases left in between. CDR3: CASSLVRGSYEQYV. The CDR3 nucleotides read TGTGCCAGCAGCTTAGTCCGTGGCAGCTACGAGCAGTACGTC.

The chain carries TRBV9 and TRBJ1-5; D is possibly TRBD1 (6 bases). V was cut by 2 bases and J by 4 bases, with 19 bases left in between. CDR3 length: 17 residues. CDR1 and CDR2 (germline): SGDLS, YYNGEE. CDR3 loop: CASSVALHGQPNQPQHF. CDR3 DNA sequence: TGTGCCAGCAGCGTCGCTTTACACGGACAGCCGAATCAGCCCCAGCATTTT.

Relative to its sample, this clone is medium-sized. The chain carries TRBV7-2 and TRBJ2-7; tentatively, D is TRBD1 (5 bases). The CDR3 consists of 13 residues. Germline V gives CDR1 SGHTA, CDR2 FQGNSA. V lost 2 bases to trimming and J lost 3 bases, with 8 bases between them. The CDR3 loop reads CASSLRGSYEQYV. In DNA, the CDR3 is TGTGCCAGCAGCTTAAGGGGCAGCTACGAGCAGTACGTC.

Comment on this clone: A much more abundant neighbour one base away suggests this may be a read error. The V call is TRBV28, the J call TRBJ2-3; 8 bases fit TRBD2. Germline lookup yields CDR1 MDHEN and CDR2 SYDVKM. The V and J ends lost 4 bases and 0 bases, in that order; junction bases with no gene match: 0. The CDR3 contains 14 residues. The CDR3 DNA reads TGTGCCAGCAGTTCTAGCGGGAGCACAGATACGCAGTATTTT. Translation: CASSSSGSTDTQYF. The full variable domain, with the rest looked up from reference TRBV28 and TRBJ2-3, is DVKVTQSSRYLVKRTGEKVFLECVQDMDHENMFWYRQDPGLGLRLIYFSYDVKMKEKGDIPEGYSVSREKKERFSLILESASTNQTSMYLCASSSSGSTDTQYFGPGTRLTVL.

J is TRBJ1-1 and V is TRBV11-2; 10 bases line up with TRBD1. The CDR3 runs 16 residues. Per the germline V gene, CDR1 is SGHAT and CDR2 is FQNNGV. V was pared by 5 bases and J by 0 bases, with 6 bases of the junction left unmatched. The CDR3 is CASSGTGVLMNTEAFF. CDR3 DNA: TGTGCCAGCAGCGGGACAGGGGTACTGATGAACACTGAAGCTTTCTTT.

This clone was detected only a few times. One base away lies a much larger clone, so this may be a sequencing read error. The chain uses TRBV6-4 and TRBJ2-3; 9 bases line up with TRBD1. Germline V gives CDR1 MRHNA, CDR2 SNTAGT. With 4 bases clipped from V and 2 bases from J, the junction kept 4 bases outside the gene matches. The CDR3 has 15 amino acids. This CDR3 reads CASSAGTGHTDTQYF. The CDR3 DNA sequence: TGTGCCAGCAGTGCCGGGACAGGGCACACAGATACGCAGTATTTT.

Worth noting for this clone: The germline gene is not matched at one end of the junction; a read error may be the cause. The chain joins TRBV12-3 or TRBV12-4 to TRBJ2-7; the match to TRBD2 covers 7 bases. The CDR3 totals 12 residues. The CDR3 coding sequence is TGTGCCAGCAGTCCCTCAGAGGGTCTAGCGGTTTTC. It translates to CASSPSEGLAVF.

The V call is TRBV19, the J call TRBJ1-2; 7 positions match TRBD1. CDR1 is LNHDA, CDR2 SQIVND, per germline (reference sequence). CDR3 length: 16 amino acids. Losses at the gene ends were 6 bases for V and 2 bases for J; bases not matched to a gene: 12. The CDR3 bases are TGTGCCAGTAGGTACGCCGAGGGGGCGCGAAACTATGGCTACACCTTC. Its translation is CASRYAEGARNYGYTF.

In this sample, this clone turned up a few times. CDR3 sequence reads: CASSFGTVHTF. The CDR3 DNA follows: TGTGCCAGCAGCTTCGGGACAGTCCACACCTTC. The chain joins TRBV7-2 to TRBJ1-2; TRBD1 matches at 7 bases. V lost 3 bases to trimming and J lost 12 bases; unmatched junction nucleotides: 4. CDR3 length: 11 residues. In germline, CDR1 is SGHTA, CDR2 FQGNSA.

This chain links TRBV4-1 with TRBJ2-1; D may be TRBD2 (5 bases). Germline loops: CDR1 MGHRA, CDR2 YSYEKL. This CDR3 has 14 amino acids. V was shortened by 0 bases and J by 7 bases, with 10 bases between the two germline ends. The CDR3, as DNA: TGCGCCAGCAGCCAAGATGGAGGAATGAATGAGCAGTTCTTC. This sequence encodes CASSQDGGMNEQFF.

The genes are TRBV6-5 and TRBJ2-5, with 11 bases that match TRBD1. Losses at the gene ends were 4 bases for V and 6 bases for J; bases not matched to a gene: 7. The CDR3 covers 15 residues. Looked up from germline, CDR1 is MNHEY and CDR2 is SVGAGI. CDR3 protein: CASSSTGTGGQTQYF. The CDR3 nucleotides are TGTGCCAGCAGTTCTACCGGGACAGGGGGTCAGACCCAGTACTTC.

V gene TRBV5-6 combines with J gene TRBJ2-7, with D uncertain. Germline V lookup: CDR1 SGHDT, CDR2 YYEEEE. V dropped 7 bases and J dropped 3 bases, with 8 bases sitting between them. This CDR3 is built from 11 residues. CDR3 sequence: CASSSGYEQYF. The CDR3 nucleotides are TGTGCCAGCTCATCCGGCTACGAGCAGTACTTC.

This chain links TRBV5-1 with TRBJ1-5, with 7 bases matching TRBD1. Trimming at V came to 0 bases and at J to 4 bases, leaving 4 bases not matched to a gene. Germline values: CDR1 SGHRS, CDR2 YFSETQ. The CDR3 length is 15 residues. The CDR3 is CASSLGQGGNQPQHF. The CDR3 DNA follows: TGCGCCAGCAGCTTGGGGCAGGGGGGAAATCAGCCCCAGCATTTT. The full variable domain, rest sourced from reference TRBV5-1 and TRBJ1-5, is KAGVTQTPRYLIKTRGQQVTLSCSPISGHRSVSWYQQTPGQGLQFLFEYFSETQRNKGNFPGRFSGRQFSNSRSEMNVSTLELGDSALYLCASSLGQGGNQPQHFGDGTRLSIL.

The chain is built from TRBV5-1 and TRBJ2-7, with D perhaps matching TRBD1 (5 bases). Trimming cost V 0 bases and J 1 base, with 8 bases left between them. CDR1 SGHRS and CDR2 YFSETQ come from the germline V gene. The CDR3 consists of 14 residues. In nucleotides, the CDR3 is TGCGCCAGCAGCTTGGGGGGCAGTTCCTACGAGCAGTACGTC. Translating it yields CASSLGGSSYEQYV.

This sequence joins TRBV30 and TRBJ1-2, with D possibly matching TRBD1 (6 bases). With 1 base removed from V and 7 bases from J, the gap between germline ends came to 10 bases. Germline lookup yields CDR1 GTSNPN and CDR2 SVGIG (reference sequence). CDR3 size: 12 residues. For the CDR3, the DNA is TGTGCCTGGAGTGCACGAGGGGGTGGCTACACCTTC. Its protein product is CAWSARGGGYTF. Looking up the rest from reference TRBV30 and TRBJ1-2 gives the full variable domain: SQTIHQWPATLVQPVGSPLSLECTVEGTSNPNLYWYRQAAGRGLQLLFYSVGIGQISSEVPQNLSASRPQDRQFILSSKKLLLSDSGFYLCAWSARGGGYTFGSGTRLTVV.

V is TRBV5-6 and J is TRBJ2-1; perhaps TRBD1 as D (6 bases). Germline CDR1 is SGHDT and CDR2 is YYEEEE. V was shortened by 0 bases and J by 4 bases, with 14 bases between the two germline ends. The CDR3 is made up of 16 amino acids. In DNA form, the CDR3 reads TGTGCCAGCAGCTTGGTGCGTGTGCAGGGGTACAATGAGCAGTTCTTC. It encodes CASSLVRVQGYNEQFF.

The genes are TRBV12-3 or TRBV12-4 and TRBJ1-3; a weak D match, TRBD1 (5 bases). Trimming removed 6 bases at V and 3 bases at J, with 9 bases between. The CDR3 runs to 13 residues. The CDR3 nucleotides read TGTGCCAGCAGGGTCGACAGTGGAAACACCATATATTTT. It yields the protein CASRVDSGNTIYF.

V and J are TRBV7-9 and TRBJ1-2; 7 bases are shared with TRBD1. Germline V gene lookup returns CDR1 SEHNR and CDR2 FQNEAQ (reference sequence). The CDR3 is 16 residues long. V was clipped by 0 bases and J by 0 bases; unmatched bases: 4. CDR3 loop: CASSLAQGEANYGYTF. The CDR3 nucleotides are TGTGCCAGCAGCTTAGCGCAGGGGGAAGCTAACTATGGCTACACCTTC.

This clone was recorded only once. The chain recombines TRBV11-2 with TRBJ2-5, with 7 positions matching TRBD1. CDR3 length equals 12 residues. V was pared by 3 bases and J by 9 bases, with 4 bases of the junction left unmatched. Germline V gene data show CDR1 as SGHAT and CDR2 as FQNNGV. CDR3 protein: CASSFLQGAQYF. The CDR3 coding sequence is TGTGCCAGCAGCTTTCTTCAGGGGGCCCAGTACTTC.

V and J are TRBV4-1 and TRBJ1-2, with a possible D match to TRBD1 (5 bases). The CDR3 has 14 amino acids. From germline, CDR1 is MGHRA and CDR2 YSYEKL. Trimming shortened V by 0 bases and J by 8 bases, and 13 bases separated the two germline ends. The CDR3 is CASSQDIVGGGYTF. The CDR3 coding sequence is TGCGCCAGCAGCCAAGATATTGTGGGGGGAGGCTACACCTTC.